The 13 T cell receptor beta chains given below trace back to one sample, sequenced in a study of OX40 agonist ivuxolimab in advanced cancers. Clones were sequenced by immunoSEQ multiplex PCR, and TCRdb holds only the in-frame ones, with some missing. The sample comprises about 81,000 clones, 85% to 90% of which are singletons, and around 0.2% rests with the top ten. Sample: CD4+ or CD8+ T cells sorted from blood, taken in a trial of the OX40 agonist ivuxolimab. The receptors were gathered from an adult with an advanced solid tumor such as melanoma, head and neck, liver or kidney cancer.

The V gene is TRBV30, the J gene TRBJ2-1; D ambiguous. This CDR3 contains 13 residues. Trimming cost V 2 bases and J 5 bases, with 10 bases left between them. Germline-derived CDR1 and CDR2 are GTSNPN and SVGIG (reference sequence). In DNA, the CDR3 is TGTGCCTGGAGTCCAACAGTACACAATGAGCAGTTCTTC. This sequence encodes CAWSPTVHNEQFF.

This clone has only a few counts. The V gene is TRBV5-6, the J gene TRBJ2-5, with 8 bases that match TRBD2. V trimming: 3 bases; J trimming: 9 bases; junction bases outside the gene matches: 10. Per the germline V gene, CDR1 is SGHDT and CDR2 is YYEEEE. There are 14 residues in the CDR3. This chain's CDR3 is CASSSAVIAGPQYF. The DNA for the CDR3 is TGTGCCAGCAGCTCCGCTGTGATAGCGGGGCCCCAGTACTTC.

The chain carries TRBV2 and TRBJ2-3, with D tentatively TRBD2 (5 bases). Germline assignment: CDR1 SNHLY and CDR2 FYNNEI. Trimming left V 4 bases short and J 1 base short, with 12 bases between. This CDR3 has 15 amino acids. The CDR3 here is CASSVFRGGTDTQYF. The CDR3 bases are TGTGCCAGCAGTGTTTTCCGGGGAGGCACAGATACGCAGTATTTT.

The CDR3 loop is CASGFGYGYYNSPLHF. Written as DNA, the CDR3 is TGTGCCAGTGGGTTCGGTTATGGCTACTATAATTCACCCCTCCACTTT. The V and J genes are TRBV19 and TRBJ1-6; the D is unclear. The V gene's germline CDR1 is LNHDA and CDR2 SQIVND (reference sequence). Trimming left V 8 bases short and J 3 bases short, with 17 bases between. The CDR3 is made up of 16 amino acids.

The chain employs TRBV27 and TRBJ2-7, with TRBD2 matching over 13 bases. CDR3 length: 15 residues. Trimming removed 7 bases from V and 4 bases from J; junction bases left unmatched: 7. CDR1 is MNHEY and CDR2 is SMNVEV in the germline V gene (reference sequence). The CDR3 region has the DNA TGTGCCAGCATCGGATGGACTAGCGGGAGTTACGAGCAGTACTTC. The encoded protein is CASIGWTSGSYEQYF.

This clone was seen just once. This rearrangement joins TRBV11-3 to TRBJ2-1; D is tentatively TRBD1 or TRBD2 (6 bases each). Deletions cut 1 base from V and 9 bases from J, with 16 bases between. Germline V lookup: CDR1 SGHNT, CDR2 YENEEA. The CDR3 length is 15 residues. In DNA, the CDR3 is TGTGCCAGCAGCTTAGGGACTATCCTAGGGGGTGAGCAGTTCTTC. Amino acids: CASSLGTILGGEQFF. The variable domain in full, completed from reference TRBV11-3 and TRBJ2-1, reads EAGVVQSPRYKIIEKKQPVAFWCNPISGHNTLYWYLQNLGQGPELLIRYENEEAVDDSQLPKDRFSAERLKGVDSTLKIQPAELGDSAVYLCASSLGTILGGEQFFGPGTRLTVL.

The chain is built from TRBV5-1 and TRBJ2-1, with 7 nucleotides matching TRBD2. Losses at the gene ends were 3 bases for V and 11 bases for J; bases not matched to a gene: 17. Germline V gene sequence: CDR1 SGHRS, CDR2 YFSETQ. The CDR3 loop spans 16 amino acids. This chain's CDR3 is CASSSNPSGGPEKQFF. In DNA form, the CDR3 reads TGCGCCAGCAGCTCCAACCCTAGCGGAGGACCGGAAAAGCAGTTCTTC. Full variable domain (remainder filled in from reference TRBV5-1 and TRBJ2-1): KAGVTQTPRYLIKTRGQQVTLSCSPISGHRSVSWYQQTPGQGLQFLFEYFSETQRNKGNFPGRFSGRQFSNSRSEMNVSTLELGDSALYLCASSSNPSGGPEKQFFGPGTRLTVL.

V gene TRBV11-2 combines with J gene TRBJ2-1, with D perhaps matching TRBD2 (5 bases). Germline V gene sequence: CDR1 SGHAT, CDR2 FQNNGV. Trimming cost V 0 bases and J 8 bases, with 11 bases left between them. This CDR3 contains 14 residues. The CDR3 loop reads CASSLDLRSDEQFF. CDR3 sequence (DNA): TGTGCCAGCAGCTTAGATCTGCGTAGCGATGAGCAGTTCTTC.

A few counts support this clone. The chain has TRBV28 and TRBJ1-2, with no clear D. Trimming stripped 7 bases from V and 5 bases from J, with 17 bases between. The germline V gene has CDR1 MDHEN and CDR2 SYDVKM. The CDR3 has 14 residues. The CDR3 DNA reads as TGTGCCAGCACCGGCTGGGGAAGCGAGTATGGCTACACCTTC. It specifies CASTGWGSEYGYTF.

Written as DNA, the CDR3 is TGTGCCAGCAGCCAACGACAGGGTTCAAGCGGGGAGCTGTTTTTT. Amino acids: CASSQRQGSSGELFF. The rearrangement joins TRBV14 to TRBJ2-2; TRBD1 agrees at 7 bases. The CDR3 consists of 15 residues. Germline V gene data show CDR1 as SGHDN and CDR2 as FVKESK. Trimming at V came to 2 bases and at J to 7 bases, leaving 7 bases not matched to a gene.

This chain connects TRBV2 to TRBJ1-5, with D unclear. The CDR3 length is 14 residues. Germline loops: CDR1 SNHLY, CDR2 FYNNEI. Trimming removed 6 bases from V and 1 base from J, with 10 bases in between. The CDR3 sequence: CASRSLGSNQPQHF. Written as DNA, the CDR3 is TGTGCCAGCAGATCTCTGGGCAGCAATCAGCCCCAGCATTTT.

The chain joins TRBV11-2 to TRBJ1-5; TRBD1 might be the D (6 bases). The CDR3 loop spans 13 amino acids. The V gene's germline CDR1 is SGHAT and CDR2 FQNNGV. V was trimmed by 4 bases and J by 9 bases, leaving 13 bases between them. CDR3 in DNA: TGTGCCAGCAGCTCGGTGCAGGGGTCGCCCCAGCATTTT. Translating gives CASSSVQGSPQHF. The full variable domain, completed using reference TRBV11-2 and TRBJ1-5, is EAGVAQSPRYKIIEKRQSVAFWCNPISGHATLYWYQQILGQGPKLLIQFQNNGVVDDSQLPKDRFSAERLKGVDSTLKIQPAKLEDSAVYLCASSSVQGSPQHFGDGTRLSIL.

V and J are TRBV7-9 and TRBJ2-2, with 11 bases fitting TRBD1. CDR3 size: 17 residues. CDR1 and CDR2 (germline): SEHNR, FQNEAQ (reference sequence). Trimming removed 5 bases from V and 2 bases from J; junction bases left unmatched: 7. The CDR3 DNA is TGTGCCAGCAGCCCAGGGACAGGGGGTACTAACACCGGGGAGCTGTTTTTT. It codes for CASSPGTGGTNTGELFF.